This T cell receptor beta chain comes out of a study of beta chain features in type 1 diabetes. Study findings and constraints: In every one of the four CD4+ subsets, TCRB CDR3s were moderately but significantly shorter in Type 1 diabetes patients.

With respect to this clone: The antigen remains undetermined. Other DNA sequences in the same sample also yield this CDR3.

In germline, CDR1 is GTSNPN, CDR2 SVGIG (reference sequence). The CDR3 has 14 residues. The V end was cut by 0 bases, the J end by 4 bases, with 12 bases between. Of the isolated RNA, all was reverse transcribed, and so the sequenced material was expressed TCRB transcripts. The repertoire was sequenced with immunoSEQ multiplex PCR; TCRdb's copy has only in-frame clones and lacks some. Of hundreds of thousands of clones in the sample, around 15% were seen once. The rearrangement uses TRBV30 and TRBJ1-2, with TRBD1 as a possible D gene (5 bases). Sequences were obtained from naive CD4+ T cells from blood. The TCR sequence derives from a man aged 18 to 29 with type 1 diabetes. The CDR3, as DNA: TGTGCCTGGAGTGTACTTGGGGGAATCTATGGCTACACCTTC. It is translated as CAWSVLGGIYGYTF.